This T cell receptor (beta chain) came from a study of blood T cell repertoires in COVID-19. Study overall: Donors in the United States, Italy and Spain gave samples during acute or convalescent COVID-19. PBMCs, B-cell-depleted T cells, or T cells were the source of the cDNA or gDNA that made up the material.

Of note for this clone: The germline gene is not matched at one end of the junction; a read error may be the cause.

Authors' processing steps: From reference gene primer amplification, estimates of nucleated cell counts were derived. This table comes from immunoSEQ multiplex PCR, and its TCRdb copy is limited to in-frame clones, with some not included. V and J calls and clone size are those listed in that table; D and trimming were worked out from the DNA. The profile shows 88,000 or so clones, around 75% of them singletons. CDR3 length: 12 amino acids. CDR1 and CDR2 from the germline V gene are SGHVS and FQNEAQ. The sequenced sample was peripheral blood. The chain combines TRBV7-8 with TRBJ2-3, with D unresolved. This receptor was obtained from a human donor in a cohort sampled during active COVID-19. The CDR3 here is CASSSITDTQYF. CDR3 bases: TGCGCCAGCAGCTCTATAACAGATACGCAGTATTTT.